One sample yielded the 26 T cell receptor beta chains listed below, sequenced in a study of metastatic and nonmetastatic thyroid tumors. TCRdb reanalyzed the PCR reads via MiXCR. Found here are approximately 7,600 clones, about 37% of them singletons; the top ten hold 35% to 50%. No treatment had been given to any patient before thyroid surgery. Sequenced sample: tumor tissue. All receptors come from a female donor with papillary thyroid cancer or a benign thyroid nodule (not recorded which). Some clones in this sample may be carry-over from other donors' samples.

This clone was seen more than once but under ten times. The chain is built from TRBV13 and TRBJ1-1, with D unresolved. The length of the CDR3 is 13 residues. V lost 2 bases and J lost 8, with 12 bases in between. CDR1 is PRHDT, CDR2 FYEKMQ, per germline (reference sequence). The CDR3 DNA reads as TGTGCCAGCAGCTTAAGGTTGGCTGAAGAAGCTTTCTTT. Translated: CASSLRLAEEAFF.

By share, this clone counts as large. The chain links TRBV20-1 to TRBJ1-5, with 7 bases aligning to TRBD1. The CDR3 consists of 16 residues. V lost 6 bases and J lost 0; bases outside the gene matches: 11. Germline lookup yields CDR1 DFQATT and CDR2 SNEGSKA (reference sequence). The CDR3 loop reads CSATIPGQISNQPQHF. The CDR3 region has the DNA TGCAGTGCCACCATACCGGGACAGATTAGCAATCAGCCCCAGCATTTT.

The chain joins TRBV7-3 to TRBJ2-3; D possibly matches TRBD1 or TRBD2 (5 bases each). Trimming removed 2 bases from V and 5 bases from J, with 8 bases in between. The CDR3 contains 13 residues. CDR1 SGHTA and CDR2 FQGTGA come from the germline V gene. The CDR3 DNA is TGTGCCAGCAGCTTAGGGGGTCAAGATACGCAGTATTTT. Protein product: CASSLGGQDTQYF.

The V call is TRBV20-1, the J call TRBJ2-5, with TRBD1 matching over 8 bases. Germline V gene lookup returns CDR1 DFQATT and CDR2 SNEGSKA (reference sequence). Losses at the gene ends were 2 bases for V and 4 bases for J; bases not matched to a gene: 0. This CDR3 spans 12 amino acids. CDR3 in amino acids: CSARQGAETQYF. The DNA of the CDR3 is TGCAGTGCTAGACAGGGGGCAGAGACCCAGTACTTC.

This clone has more than one count but fewer than ten. This rearrangement joins TRBV28 to TRBJ2-7; a weak D match, TRBD1 (6 bases). Trimming pared 4 bases from V and 4 bases from J, leaving 8 bases between. Per germline, CDR1 MDHEN and CDR2 SYDVKM. The CDR3 runs to 12 residues. The CDR3 DNA reads as TGTGCCAGCAGTTATCAGGGGTACGAGCAGTACTTC. Its translation: CASSYQGYEQYF.

Worth noting for this clone: One end of the junction fails to match germline, which may point to a read error. This rearrangement joins TRBV9 to TRBJ2-1; TRBD2 matches 8 bases. CDR3 size: 16 residues. The germline gives CDR1 SGDLS, CDR2 YYNGEE. The CDR3 loop reads CASSPREGGAGNGQFF. The CDR3 bases are TGTGCCAGCAGCCCTCGGGAGGGGGGCGCGGGCAATGGGCAGTTCTTC. Supplemented by reference TRBV9 and TRBJ2-1, the full variable domain reads DSGVTQTPKHLITATGQRVTLRCSPRSGDLSVYWYQQSLDQGLQFLIQYYNGEERAKGNILERFSAQQFPDLHSELNLSSLELGDSALYFCASSPREGGAGNGQFFGPGTRLTVL.

This clone is medium-sized within its sample. The chain has TRBV6-2 or TRBV6-3 and TRBJ1-5, with D perhaps TRBD1 (5 bases). The CDR3 covers 13 residues. CDR1 and CDR2 (germline): MNHEY, SVGEGT. With 7 bases removed from V and 6 bases from J, the gap between germline ends came to 13 bases. In nucleotides, the CDR3 is TGTGCCAGCATGGGCGGGAGGGGTCAGCCCCAGCATTTT. Translation gives CASMGGRGQPQHF.

The V call is TRBV9, the J call TRBJ2-1, with D maybe TRBD2 (5 bases). The length of the CDR3 is 16 residues. V was shortened by 4 bases and J by 6 bases, with 20 bases between the two germline ends. The germline V gene encodes CDR1 SGDLS and CDR2 YYNGEE. The CDR3, as DNA: TGTGCCAGCAGCCCTCGGGCTGAGGGCGCGGGCAATGAGCAGTTCTTC. Its translation is CASSPRAEGAGNEQFF.

The chain couples TRBV20-1 to TRBJ2-7; D is ambiguous. V shed 3 bases and J shed 4 bases, with 4 bases lying between them. CDR3 length: 10 residues. CDR1 is DFQATT, CDR2 SNEGSKA, per germline (reference sequence). CDR3 sequence: CSASGYEQYF. In DNA, the CDR3 is TGCAGTGCTAGTGGGTACGAGCAGTACTTC.

To note about this clone: The missing conserved phenylalanine or tryptophan at the end of this CDR3 makes a read error likely. DNA of the CDR3: TGCAGCGTTGGAGGCGGCGCGTACGAGCAGTACTTA. This codes for CSVGGGAYEQYL. The genes are TRBV29-1 and TRBJ2-7; D not certain. The germline CDR1 and CDR2 sequences are SQVTM and ANQGSEA. The CDR3 contains 12 residues. Trimming took 4 bases from V and 4 from J, leaving 11 bases between them.

By proportion, this clone is medium-sized. J is TRBJ1-2 and V is TRBV6-6; TRBD1 might be the D (6 bases). Germline values: CDR1 MNHNY, CDR2 SVGAGI (reference sequence). V shed 2 bases and J shed 6 bases, with 16 bases lying between them. The CDR3 covers 15 residues. The CDR3 protein is CASSYEARGVNGYTF. The CDR3, as DNA: TGTGCCAGCAGTTACGAGGCGAGGGGGGTGAATGGCTACACCTTC.

The chain couples TRBV5-1 to TRBJ2-7; the D is unclear. This CDR3 has 13 amino acids. Germline V lookup: CDR1 SGHRS, CDR2 YFSETQ. V shed 0 bases and J shed 3 bases, with 7 bases lying between them. CDR3 DNA sequence: TGCGCCAGCAGCTTGGAATCTATCTACGAGCAGTACTTC. It is translated as CASSLESIYEQYF.

This clone was detected a few times. The chain employs TRBV2 and TRBJ2-7, with TRBD2 matching over 9 bases. Trimming cost V 0 bases and J 6 bases; bases outside gene matches: 9. CDR3 length: 16 residues. The germline CDR1 and CDR2 sequences are SNHLY and FYNNEI. The CDR3 reads CASSEARGRGGLEQYV. CDR3 coding DNA: TGTGCCAGCAGTGAAGCCAGAGGGCGGGGGGGCCTCGAGCAGTACGTC.

The chain joins TRBV12-5 to TRBJ1-1, with no clear D. V lost 2 bases, J lost 8 bases, and 6 bases lay in between. This CDR3 is 11 amino acids long. Germline CDR1 reads LGHNT; CDR2 reads FRNRAP. The CDR3 sequence: CASGLTREAFF. CDR3 sequence (DNA): TGTGCTAGTGGTTTGACCCGAGAAGCTTTCTTT. Full variable domain (remainder filled in from reference TRBV12-5 and TRBJ1-1): DARVTQTPRHKVTEMGQEVTMRCQPILGHNTVFWYRQTMMQGLELLAYFRNRAPLDDSGMPKDRFSAEMPDATLATLKIQPSEPRDSAVYFCASGLTREAFFGQGTRLTVV.

This chain uses TRBV12-3 or TRBV12-4 with TRBJ1-2; D is uncertain. The CDR3 is made up of 13 amino acids. V was clipped by 1 base and J by 2 bases, with 5 bases between them. CDR3 sequence: CASSLDGNYGYTF. As DNA, the CDR3 is TGTGCCAGCAGTTTAGACGGAAACTATGGCTACACCTTC.

The gene calls are TRBV4-1 and TRBJ2-7, with 10 nucleotides matching TRBD2. Trimming cost V 3 bases and J 3 bases; bases outside gene matches: 8. The CDR3 loop spans 16 amino acids. The germline gives CDR1 MGHRA, CDR2 YSYEKL. CDR3 bases: TGCGCCAGCAGCCACTGGGCCGGGACTAGCGACTACGAGCAGTACTTC. Amino acids: CASSHWAGTSDYEQYF.

This clone was seen ten or more times. A read error is likely, as this CDR3 ends without the conserved phenylalanine or tryptophan. The rearrangement uses TRBV27 and TRBJ2-5; tentatively, D is TRBD1 (5 bases). This CDR3 spans 13 amino acids. V lost 2 bases and J 9 bases, leaving 13 bases between the germline ends. The germline gives CDR1 MNHEY, CDR2 SMNVEV (reference sequence). In nucleotides, the CDR3 is TGTGCCAGCAGTTTAGCAGGGCATATGGCCCAGTACCTC. Protein: CASSLAGHMAQYL.

The chain couples TRBV20-1 to TRBJ1-2, with D unresolved. V lost 4 bases, J lost 1 base, and 10 bases lay in between. The CDR3 has 13 residues. CDR1 is DFQATT, CDR2 SNEGSKA, per germline (reference sequence). The CDR3 sequence is CSATELNNYGYTF. The CDR3 region has the DNA TGCAGTGCTACCGAGCTCAATAACTATGGCTACACCTTC.

This clone appeared a few times. The chain has TRBV6-1 and TRBJ1-1; D gene uncertain. The CDR3 consists of 13 residues. V was cut by 2 bases and J by 8 bases, with 12 bases left in between. Germline V gives CDR1 MNHNS, CDR2 SASEGT. In DNA, the CDR3 is TGTGCCAGCAGTGAACGCAAAGGAAGAGAAGCTTTCTTT. Translated: CASSERKGREAFF.

The chain employs TRBV20-1 and TRBJ2-5; 11 nucleotides agree with TRBD2. The DNA end lines up better with TRBJ2-1; the J call may be wrong. The CDR3 extends over 12 amino acids. Germline CDR1 is DFQATT and CDR2 is SNEGSKA (reference sequence). The CDR3 DNA reads as TGCAGTGCCCTGGGACTAGCGGTGGTACAGTTCTTC. Translation: CSALGLAVVQFF.

Judged by abundance, this clone is medium-sized. V and J are TRBV30 and TRBJ2-3, with a tentative D call TRBD1 (6 bases). The V end lost 2 bases, the J end lost 0 bases, and 12 bases lay between the germline ends. Germline V CDR1 and CDR2: GTSNPN, SVGIG (reference sequence). The CDR3 is 15 residues long. CDR3 in amino acids: CAWSPGGLSTDTQYF. CDR3 nucleotides: TGTGCCTGGAGTCCTGGGGGCCTTAGCACAGATACGCAGTATTTT. Combining the CDR3 with reference TRBV30 and TRBJ2-3 gives the whole variable domain SQTIHQWPATLVQPVGSPLSLECTVEGTSNPNLYWYRQAAGRGLQLLFYSVGIGQISSEVPQNLSASRPQDRQFILSSKKLLLSDSGFYLCAWSPGGLSTDTQYFGPGTRLTVL.

This clone was seen just once. V usage is TRBV7-2 and J usage is TRBJ2-7; TRBD1 is a possible D gene (5 bases). CDR3 size: 15 residues. Germline CDR1 reads SGHTA; CDR2 reads FQGNSA. V was trimmed by 0 bases and J by 6 bases, leaving 15 bases between them. CDR3 in amino acids: CASSLAPGSGREQYF. The CDR3 region has the DNA TGTGCCAGCAGCTTAGCCCCCGGGTCAGGGCGCGAGCAGTACTTC. Complete variable domain (other parts from reference TRBV7-2 and TRBJ2-7): GAGVSQSPSNKVTEKGKDVELRCDPISGHTALYWYRQSLGQGLEFLIYFQGNSAPDKSGLPSDRFSAERTGGSVSTLTIQRTQQEDSAVYLCASSLAPGSGREQYFGPGTRLTVT.

The rearrangement joins TRBV6-1 to TRBJ2-1; TRBD2 agrees at 14 bases. The CDR3 is 16 amino acids. Germline CDR1 reads MNHNS; CDR2 reads SASEGT. The V and J ends lost 4 bases and 10 bases, in that order; junction bases with no gene match: 9. Here the CDR3 DNA reads TGTGCCAGCAGTGGGGGGACTAGCGGGAGTCTGAAGGAGCAGTTCTTC. Encoded protein: CASSGGTSGSLKEQFF.

J is TRBJ1-1 and V is TRBV6-6, with a tentative D call TRBD1 (5 bases). The V end was cut by 2 bases, the J end by 5 bases, with 12 bases between. CDR1 MNHNY and CDR2 SVGAGI come from the germline V gene (reference sequence). This CDR3 contains 14 residues. Here the CDR3 reads CASSYAREATEAFF. The CDR3 nucleotides read TGTGCCAGCAGTTACGCCAGGGAGGCGACTGAAGCTTTCTTT.

This clone showed up many times. The chain recombines TRBV5-1 with TRBJ2-7; D unresolved. V lost 6 bases to trimming and J lost 2 bases, with 9 bases between them. In germline, CDR1 is SGHRS, CDR2 YFSETQ. The CDR3 runs to 12 residues. This CDR3 reads CASKGRPYEQYF. In DNA, the CDR3 is TGCGCCAGCAAGGGCCGCCCCTACGAGCAGTACTTC.

There are a few counts of this clone. The chain uses TRBV19 and TRBJ2-7, with TRBD2 matching over 8 bases. The germline V gene has CDR1 LNHDA and CDR2 SQIVND (reference sequence). J was trimmed by 6 bases and V by 3 bases; bases with no gene match: 4. The length of the CDR3 is 13 residues. The CDR3 DNA is TGTGCCAGTAGTATGGGACTAGAGGGCGAGCAGTACTTC. This codes for CASSMGLEGEQYF.